A single sample is the source of the 27 T cell receptor beta chains below, sequenced in a study of regulatory T cells in long-lasting Graves disease. Investigators prepared the TCR beta libraries by applying iRepertoire HTBI primers and Arm-PCR of CDR3 regions. TCRdb analysed the multiplex PCR reads with MiXCR anew, one entry per CDR3 protein. The sample carries 550,000 to 700,000 distinct CDR3 sequences, about 16% recorded once. Time point of the sample: newly diagnosed GD, antithyroid drugs for less than 3 months. The TCR library was prepared using RNA isolated from PBMCs. In addition, the sample was reused for a study of T cells in Graves' hyperthyroidism and ophthalmopathy.

This sample comprised peripheral blood mononuclear cells (PBMCs), obtained at new diagnosis, from a patient treated with antithyroid drugs. These receptors all come from a man in his late teens or twenties with Graves disease.

The V call is TRBV19, the J call TRBJ2-1, with 10 bases that match TRBD1. The better agreement between TRBJ2-4 and the DNA end casts doubt on the J call. The CDR3 extends over 13 amino acids. CDR1 and CDR2 (germline): LNHDA, SQIVND (reference sequence). Written as DNA, the CDR3 is TGTGCCAGTGGGTCGGACAGGGGGGACATTCAGTACTTC. This codes for CASGSDRGDIQYF.

The V call is TRBV28, the J call TRBJ2-7; tentatively, D is TRBD2 (5 bases). The CDR3 spans 13 residues. The V and J ends lost 3 bases and 2 bases respectively, with 8 bases between them. The germline gives CDR1 MDHEN, CDR2 SYDVKM. CDR3 sequence: CASSFLGAYEQYF. The CDR3 DNA is TGTGCCAGCAGTTTTCTGGGAGCCTACGAGCAGTACTTC.

The chain couples TRBV9 to TRBJ1-5; D is uncertain. CDR3 size: 13 residues. Germline CDR1 and CDR2: SGDLS and YYNGEE. With 0 bases removed from V and 1 base from J, the gap between germline ends came to 2 bases. The CDR3 DNA is TGTGCCAGCAGCGTAGAAAGCAATCAGCCCCAGCATTTT. This translates into CASSVESNQPQHF.

Points on this clonotype: A read error is likely here: a far larger clone is one base away. In this CDR3 the conserved last residue, phenylalanine or tryptophan, is missing, so a read error is likely. The chain is built from TRBV6-2 or TRBV6-3 and TRBJ2-7; 7 positions agree with TRBD2. CDR3 length: 13 amino acids. Losses at the gene ends were 6 bases for V and 0 bases for J; bases not matched to a gene: 2. CDR1 and CDR2 (germline): MNHEY, SVGEGT. The CDR3 DNA sequence: TGTGCCAGCAGCCGGACTAGCTCCTACGAGCAGTACCTC. This translates into CASSRTSSYEQYL.

This chain joins TRBV5-1 and TRBJ1-3; D not certain. This CDR3 has 14 amino acids. Trimming pared 4 bases from V and 3 bases from J, leaving 11 bases between. Germline V CDR1 and CDR2: SGHRS, YFSETQ. In DNA form, the CDR3 reads TGCGCCAGCAGCCCCGGGGAGCATGGAAACACCATATATTTT. It translates to CASSPGEHGNTIYF.

Many counts were recorded for this clonotype. The V call is TRBV12-3 or TRBV12-4, the J call TRBJ2-3; D gene unclear. V was cut by 3 bases and J by 3 bases, with 16 bases left in between. The length of the CDR3 is 16 residues. CDR3 nucleotides: TGTGCCAGCAGTTTCGGTGGTGGGATGGGAACAGATACGCAGTATTTT. It yields the protein CASSFGGGMGTDTQYF.

This clonotype has only a few counts. The chain combines TRBV4-1 with TRBJ2-7; D perhaps matches TRBD1 (6 bases). This CDR3 contains 15 residues. Germline V gives CDR1 MGHRA, CDR2 YSYEKL. V lost 1 base to trimming and J lost 2 bases, with 12 bases between them. CDR3 nucleotides: TGCGCCAGCAGCCAAGGCTCCGGGACAACCTACGAGCAGTACTTC. Translating it yields CASSQGSGTTYEQYF.

On this clonotype itself: A much larger clone lies one base from this, so it may be a read error. The rearrangement links TRBV30 to TRBJ2-7, with D possibly being TRBD2 (7 bases). This CDR3 is 12 amino acids long. The germline gives CDR1 GTSNPN, CDR2 SVGIG (reference sequence). The CDR3 reads CARSGGAGEQYF. The CDR3 DNA follows: TGTGCCCGGAGTGGGGGGGCCGGCGAGCAGTACTTC.

This clonotype was detected many times. The chain combines TRBV14 with TRBJ2-7; D gene unclear. V was clipped by 1 base and J by 2 bases, with 6 bases between them. In germline, CDR1 is SGHDN, CDR2 FVKESK. CDR3 length equals 13 residues. The CDR3 DNA follows: TGTGCCAGCAGCCAAGGGTGGACCTACGAGCAGTACTTC. Translation: CASSQGWTYEQYF.

The chain has TRBV30 and TRBJ2-3, with 8 positions matching TRBD2. The CDR3 runs to 15 residues. V shed 2 bases, J shed 3 bases, and the junction held 7 bases outside the gene matches. Germline CDR1 reads GTSNPN; CDR2 reads SVGIG (reference sequence). In nucleotides, the CDR3 is TGTGCCTGGAGTCACAGGCTAGCGGGTACAGATACGCAGTATTTT. It specifies CAWSHRLAGTDTQYF.

The sample holds a few counts of this clonotype. This CDR3 is missing its conserved last phenylalanine or tryptophan, likely due to a read error. No DNA is shown, since the ends of the CDR3 on it are uncertain; the CDR3 is the one TCRdb lists. The CDR3 sequence is CASSLTSGRASK. This sequence joins TRBV4-1 and TRBJ2-1; no DNA check was done on the table's D call, TRBD2. The CDR3 adds up to 12 amino acids, both ends counted. The germline V gene encodes CDR1 MGHRA and CDR2 YSYEKL.

CDR3 loop: CASSVAGQFKDTQYF. Written as DNA, the CDR3 is TGTGCCAGCAGCGTCGCGGGACAATTTAAGGATACGCAGTATTTT. The chain recombines TRBV9 with TRBJ2-3; either TRBD1 or TRBD2 may fit D (6 bases each). From germline, CDR1 is SGDLS and CDR2 YYNGEE. The CDR3 length is 15 residues. V lost 2 bases, J lost 6 bases, and 16 bases lay in between.

The J gene is TRBJ2-7, the V gene TRBV7-9, with D maybe TRBD2 (5 bases). Trimming removed 5 bases from V and 2 bases from J, with 16 bases in between. The CDR3 spans 15 residues. Germline CDR1 reads SEHNR; CDR2 reads FQNEAQ (reference sequence). In DNA, the CDR3 is TGTGCCAGCAGCCCCCCTGGGCGGGTGACCTACGAGCAGTACTTC. Residues: CASSPPGRVTYEQYF.

This clonotype was detected ten times or more. V usage is TRBV28 and J usage is TRBJ2-7, with D unclear. CDR3 length equals 13 residues. Germline CDR1 MDHEN, CDR2 SYDVKM. V was shortened by 7 bases and J by 5 bases, with 15 bases between the two germline ends. Written as DNA, the CDR3 is TGTGCCAGCACCAACCTAGGGTTGCACGAGCAGTACTTC. Its translation: CASTNLGLHEQYF.

This clonotype showed up many times. This chain links TRBV6-1 with TRBJ1-1; D is unresolved. Per the germline V gene, CDR1 is MNHNS and CDR2 is SASEGT. V dropped 8 bases and J dropped 0 bases, with 10 bases sitting between them. This CDR3 has 13 residues. CDR3 amino acids: CASRGLMNTEAFF. CDR3 coding DNA: TGTGCCAGCCGTGGACTGATGAACACTGAAGCTTTCTTT.

The chain employs TRBV6-2 or TRBV6-3 and TRBJ2-4, with 8 bases matching TRBD1. The CDR3 runs to 14 residues. The J segment lost 3 bases and the V segment lost 5 bases, leaving 3 bases of the junction unmatched. Germline CDR1 MNHEY, CDR2 SVGEGT. This CDR3 is CASSPGQGKNIQYF. The CDR3 nucleotides read TGTGCCAGCAGTCCTGGACAGGGCAAAAACATTCAGTACTTC.

A few counts support this clonotype. The V gene is TRBV27, the J gene TRBJ2-7, with D tentatively TRBD1 (5 bases). This CDR3 is 14 amino acids long. Germline values: CDR1 MNHEY, CDR2 SMNVEV (reference sequence). Trimming stripped 4 bases from V and 3 bases from J, with 13 bases between. CDR3 DNA: TGTGCCAGCAGTTCGCAGGGCGCCGTCTACGAGCAGTACTTC. Its protein is CASSSQGAVYEQYF.

There are many counts of this clonotype. The chain employs TRBV12-3 or TRBV12-4 and TRBJ2-5; 13 bases match TRBD2. With 4 bases clipped from V and 4 bases from J, the junction kept 9 bases outside the gene matches. The CDR3 has 17 residues. The CDR3 spells CASSSGTSGTKGETQYF. CDR3 nucleotide sequence: TGTGCCAGCAGTTCCGGGACTAGCGGGACAAAGGGAGAGACCCAGTACTTC.

This clonotype was seen a handful of times. V gene TRBV25-1 combines with J gene TRBJ1-2; D remains unclear. Germline V gene sequence: CDR1 MGHDK, CDR2 SYGVNS. The CDR3 sequence is 13 residues long. The V gene lost 7 bases and the J gene lost 0 bases, with 9 bases spanning the gap. The CDR3 sequence: CASTGGTNYGYTF. CDR3 nucleotides: TGTGCCAGCACGGGAGGGACTAACTATGGCTACACCTTC.

This clonotype was counted at least ten times. This sequence joins TRBV7-9 and TRBJ2-7; D perhaps matches TRBD2 (6 bases). Germline values: CDR1 SEHNR, CDR2 FQNEAQ (reference sequence). This CDR3 is built from 14 residues. V was clipped by 3 bases and J by 4 bases, with 13 bases between them. CDR3 region: CASSFASAIYEQYF. The CDR3 nucleotides are TGTGCCAGCAGCTTTGCTAGCGCGATATACGAGCAGTACTTC.

This chain connects TRBV5-1 to TRBJ2-7; weak D call: TRBD1 (6 bases). Trimming took off 4 bases at V and 1 base at J, with 9 bases between the two ends. The CDR3 runs 13 residues. Germline loops: CDR1 SGHRS, CDR2 YFSETQ. The CDR3 nucleotides are TGCGCCAGCAGCCACGGACAGTCCTACGAGCAGTACTTC. It specifies CASSHGQSYEQYF.

The chain couples TRBV28 to TRBJ1-2, with D tentatively TRBD1 (5 bases). V shed 5 bases and J shed 5 bases, with 18 bases lying between them. The CDR3 has 15 amino acids. Germline CDR1 reads MDHEN; CDR2 reads SYDVKM. CDR3: CASSLLEDSGYGYTF. The DNA for the CDR3 is TGTGCCAGCAGTCTACTCGAAGACAGCGGATATGGCTACACCTTC.

This clonotype was picked up a small number of times. The chain combines TRBV18 with TRBJ2-7, with TRBD2 matching over 8 bases. Trimming took 3 bases from V and 6 from J; bases not matched to a gene: 7. Germline V lookup: CDR1 KGHSH, CDR2 LQKENI. The CDR3 runs to 14 residues. The CDR3 here is CASSPSGTRVEQYF. In DNA, the CDR3 is TGTGCCAGCTCACCCTCCGGGACTAGAGTCGAGCAGTACTTC. The full variable domain, completed using reference TRBV18 and TRBJ2-7, is NAGVMQNPRHLVRRRGQEARLRCSPMKGHSHVYWYRQLPEEGLKFMVYLQKENIIDESGMPKERFSAEFPKEGPSILRIQQVVRGDSAAYFCASSPSGTRVEQYFGPGTRLTVT.

The sample holds a few counts of this clonotype. The chain carries TRBV29-1 and TRBJ1-1, with TRBD1 matching 8 bases. Germline V lookup: CDR1 SQVTM, CDR2 ANQGSEA. CDR3 length: 14 amino acids. V shed 1 base and J 4 bases; nucleotides not matched to a gene: 5. CDR3 residues: CSVEGTGMSTEAFF. The DNA of the CDR3 is TGCAGCGTTGAAGGGACAGGGATGAGCACTGAAGCTTTCTTT.

This clonotype appeared many times. The chain links TRBV28 to TRBJ2-1; D not certain. The CDR3 covers 12 residues. Trimming shortened V by 3 bases and J by 7 bases, and 7 bases separated the two germline ends. Germline CDR1 reads MDHEN; CDR2 reads SYDVKM. This chain's CDR3 is CASSFSFNEQFF. In nucleotides, the CDR3 is TGTGCCAGCAGTTTTTCCTTTAATGAGCAGTTCTTC. The variable domain in full, completed from reference TRBV28 and TRBJ2-1, reads DVKVTQSSRYLVKRTGEKVFLECVQDMDHENMFWYRQDPGLGLRLIYFSYDVKMKEKGDIPEGYSVSREKKERFSLILESASTNQTSMYLCASSFSFNEQFFGPGTRLTVL.

This clonotype came up many times. The V gene is TRBV7-9, the J gene TRBJ1-1; no definite D call. The CDR3 runs 12 residues. Germline V lookup: CDR1 SEHNR, CDR2 FQNEAQ (reference sequence). Trimming left V 2 bases short and J 4 bases short, with 5 bases between. CDR3 residues: CASSLNPTEAFF. For the CDR3, the DNA is TGTGCCAGCAGCTTAAATCCCACTGAAGCTTTCTTT. The full variable domain, rest sourced from reference TRBV7-9 and TRBJ1-1, is DTGVSQNPRHKITKRGQNVTFRCDPISEHNRLYWYRQTLGQGPEFLTYFQNEAQLEKSRLLSDRFSAERPKGSFSTLEIQRTEQGDSAMYLCASSLNPTEAFFGQGTRLTVV.

The sample holds a few counts of this clonotype. The chain carries TRBV6-2 or TRBV6-3 and TRBJ1-2; no clear D. The CDR3 is made up of 11 amino acids. CDR1 and CDR2 (germline): MNHEY, SVGEGT. The V end lost 6 bases, the J end lost 4 bases, and 6 bases lay between the germline ends. The CDR3 loop reads CASSTTYGYTF. In nucleotides, the CDR3 is TGTGCCAGCAGCACGACCTATGGCTACACCTTC.